The clone carrying this TCR beta chain was seen once. Its specificity is unknown. PCR employed 60 Vbeta and 13 Jbeta primers. Measured with immunoSEQ multiplex PCR; TCRdb has only the in-frame clones, and not every one. The profile shows roughly 150,000 clones, about 80% of them singletons. This sample stems from a study of cytomegalovirus exposure and HLA in healthy donors. Study-wide context: In terms of ancestry, the Caucasian-associated cluster contained 81% of the 300 to 400 genotyped donors. Findings and limits, study-wide: A later analysis, which compared TCR beta chains of equal frequency, found the HLA-associated ones more clonally expanded. Presence/absence analyses assumed roughly uniform sequencing depth across donors, which may not hold.

Everyone who donated was a healthy bone marrow donor. The source is a man younger than 30 in good health and CMV-seropositive. Sequenced: PBMCs.

CDR3 bases: TGTGCCAGCTCACCGCGGACAGACTACAATGAGCAGTTCTTC. Translating gives CASSPRTDYNEQFF. This sequence joins TRBV18 and TRBJ2-1, with a possible D match to TRBD1 (6 bases). V was trimmed by 3 bases and J by 3 bases, leaving 9 bases between them. Germline values: CDR1 KGHSH, CDR2 LQKENI. The CDR3 loop spans 14 amino acids.